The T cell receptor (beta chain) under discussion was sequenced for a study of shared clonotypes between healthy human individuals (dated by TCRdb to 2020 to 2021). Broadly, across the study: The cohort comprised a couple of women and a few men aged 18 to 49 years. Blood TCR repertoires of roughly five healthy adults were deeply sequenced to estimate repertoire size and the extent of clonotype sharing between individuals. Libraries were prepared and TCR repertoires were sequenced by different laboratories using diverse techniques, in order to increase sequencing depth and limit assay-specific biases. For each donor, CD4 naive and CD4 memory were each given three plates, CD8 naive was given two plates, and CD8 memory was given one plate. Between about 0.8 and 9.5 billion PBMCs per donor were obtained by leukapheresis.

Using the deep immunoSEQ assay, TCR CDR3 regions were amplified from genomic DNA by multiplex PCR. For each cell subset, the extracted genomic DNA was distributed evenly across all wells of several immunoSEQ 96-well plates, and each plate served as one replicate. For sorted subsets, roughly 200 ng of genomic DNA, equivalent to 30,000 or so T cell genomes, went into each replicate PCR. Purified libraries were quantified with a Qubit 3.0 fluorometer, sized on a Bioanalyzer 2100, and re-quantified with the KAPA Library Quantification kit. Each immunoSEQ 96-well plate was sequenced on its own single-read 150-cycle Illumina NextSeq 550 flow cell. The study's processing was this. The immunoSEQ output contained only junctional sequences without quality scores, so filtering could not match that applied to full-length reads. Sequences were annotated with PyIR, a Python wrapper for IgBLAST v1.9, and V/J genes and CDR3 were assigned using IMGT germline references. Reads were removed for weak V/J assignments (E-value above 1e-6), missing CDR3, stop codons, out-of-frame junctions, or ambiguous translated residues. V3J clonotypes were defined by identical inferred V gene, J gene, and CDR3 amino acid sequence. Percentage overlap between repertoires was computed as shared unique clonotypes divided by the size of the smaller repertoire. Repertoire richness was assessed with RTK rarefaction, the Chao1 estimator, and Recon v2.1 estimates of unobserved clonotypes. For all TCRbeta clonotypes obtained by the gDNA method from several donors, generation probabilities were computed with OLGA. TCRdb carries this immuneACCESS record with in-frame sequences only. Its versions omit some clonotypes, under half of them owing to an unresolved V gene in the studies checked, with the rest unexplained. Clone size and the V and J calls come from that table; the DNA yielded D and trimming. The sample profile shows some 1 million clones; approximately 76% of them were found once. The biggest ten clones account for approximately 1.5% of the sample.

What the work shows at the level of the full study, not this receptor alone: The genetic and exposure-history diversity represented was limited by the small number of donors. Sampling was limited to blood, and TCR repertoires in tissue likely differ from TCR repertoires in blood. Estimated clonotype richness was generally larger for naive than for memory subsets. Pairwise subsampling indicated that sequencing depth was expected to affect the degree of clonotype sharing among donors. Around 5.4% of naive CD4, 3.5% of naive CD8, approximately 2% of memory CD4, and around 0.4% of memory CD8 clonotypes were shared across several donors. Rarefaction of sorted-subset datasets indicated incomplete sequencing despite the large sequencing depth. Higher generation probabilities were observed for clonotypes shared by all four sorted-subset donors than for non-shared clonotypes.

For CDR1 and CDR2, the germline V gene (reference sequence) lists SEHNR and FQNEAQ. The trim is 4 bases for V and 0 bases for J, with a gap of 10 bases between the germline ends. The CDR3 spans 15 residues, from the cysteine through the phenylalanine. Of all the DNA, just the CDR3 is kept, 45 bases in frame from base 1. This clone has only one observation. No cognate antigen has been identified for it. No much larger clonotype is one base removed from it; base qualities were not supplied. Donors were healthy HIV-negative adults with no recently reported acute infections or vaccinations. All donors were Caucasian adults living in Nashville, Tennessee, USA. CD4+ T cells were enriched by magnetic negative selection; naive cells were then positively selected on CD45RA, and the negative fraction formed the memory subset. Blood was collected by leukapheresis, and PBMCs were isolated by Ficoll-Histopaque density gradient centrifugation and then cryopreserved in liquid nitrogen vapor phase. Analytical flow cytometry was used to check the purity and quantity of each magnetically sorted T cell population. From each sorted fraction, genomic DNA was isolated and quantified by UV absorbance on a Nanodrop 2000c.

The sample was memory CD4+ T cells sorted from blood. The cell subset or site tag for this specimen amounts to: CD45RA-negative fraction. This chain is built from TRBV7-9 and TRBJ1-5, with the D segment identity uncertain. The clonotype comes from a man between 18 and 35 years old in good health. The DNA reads TGTGCCAGCAGCTCCACAGCGAATAGCAATCAGCCCCAGCATTTT. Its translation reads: CASSSTANSNQPQHF. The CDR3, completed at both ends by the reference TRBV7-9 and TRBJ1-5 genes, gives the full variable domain DTGVSQNPRHKITKRGQNVTFRCDPISEHNRLYWYRQTLGQGPEFLTYFQNEAQLEKSRLLSDRFSAERPKGSFSTLEIQRTEQGDSAMYLCASSSTANSNQPQHFGDGTRLSIL.